Shown below are 13 T cell receptor beta chains from a single sample sequenced in a study of blood T cell repertoires in COVID-19. This table comes from immunoSEQ multiplex PCR, and its TCRdb copy is limited to in-frame clones, with some not included. The sample yields under 200,000 clones, around 87% seen once. Sequencing was done on a sample of peripheral blood. These receptor sequences come from a man aged 55 to 70 with COVID-19, enrolled during active disease.

The chain carries TRBV7-3 and TRBJ1-6; the match to TRBD1 covers 7 bases. Germline-derived CDR1 and CDR2 are SGHTA and FQGTGA. J lost 7 bases, V lost 5 bases, and 5 bases had no gene match. The CDR3 extends over 14 amino acids. CDR3 sequence: CASSRQGVNSPLHF. In DNA form, the CDR3 reads TGTGCCAGCAGCCGACAGGGAGTAAATTCACCCCTCCACTTT. Full variable domain (rest looked up from reference TRBV7-3 and TRBJ1-6): GAGVSQTPSNKVTEKGKYVELRCDPISGHTALYWYRQSLGQGPEFLIYFQGTGAADDSGLPNDRFFAVRPEGSVSTLKIQRTERGDSAVYLCASSRQGVNSPLHFGNGTRLTVT.

This chain uses TRBV11-3 with TRBJ2-7; D is unclear. CDR3 size: 13 residues. From germline, CDR1 is SGHNT and CDR2 YENEEA. Between the trimmed V and J ends, which lost 4 bases and 3 bases, there was a span of 10 bases. The CDR3 here is CASSSPRYYEQYF. Written as DNA, the CDR3 is TGTGCCAGCAGCTCCCCCCGTTACTACGAGCAGTACTTC.

Note on this clone: Different DNA sequences within this sample yield the same CDR3. The V call is TRBV18, the J call TRBJ1-1, with D perhaps TRBD1 (6 bases). Germline V lookup: CDR1 KGHSH, CDR2 LQKENI. This CDR3 is built from 13 residues. V was trimmed by 2 bases and J by 4 bases, leaving 8 bases between them. The CDR3 sequence is CASSPGQTTEAFF. CDR3 sequence (DNA): TGTGCCAGCTCACCAGGACAGACCACTGAAGCTTTCTTT. Combining the CDR3 with reference TRBV18 and TRBJ1-1 gives the whole variable domain NAGVMQNPRHLVRRRGQEARLRCSPMKGHSHVYWYRQLPEEGLKFMVYLQKENIIDESGMPKERFSAEFPKEGPSILRIQQVVRGDSAAYFCASSPGQTTEAFFGQGTRLTVV.

The rearrangement joins TRBV3-1 (or the pseudogene TRBV3-2) to TRBJ2-7; 10 bases fit TRBD2. Germline-derived CDR1 and CDR2 are LGHDT and YNNKEL (reference sequence). This CDR3 has 15 residues. The V and J ends lost 1 base and 4 bases, in that order; junction bases with no gene match: 4. The CDR3: CASSQVSGGPYEQYF. Here the CDR3 DNA reads TGTGCCAGCAGCCAAGTTAGCGGGGGGCCGTACGAGCAGTACTTC.

DNA of the CDR3: TGCGCCAGCAGCCAAGGCGGAGGGGCCCCTCTTGAAGCTTTCTTT. Translated: CASSQGGGAPLEAFF. V is TRBV4-1 and J is TRBJ1-1; tentatively, D is TRBD1 (5 bases). The germline V gene encodes CDR1 MGHRA and CDR2 YSYEKL. Trimming shortened V by 1 base and J by 7 bases, and 16 bases separated the two germline ends. The CDR3 is made up of 15 amino acids.

The V call is TRBV3-1 (or the pseudogene TRBV3-2), the J call TRBJ1-3, with 10 positions matching TRBD1. CDR1 and CDR2 (germline): LGHDT, YNNKEL (reference sequence). Trimming at V came to 1 base and at J to 6 bases, leaving 6 bases not matched to a gene. CDR3 size: 16 residues. CDR3 sequence reads: CASSQGTGGYVNTIYF. The CDR3 nucleotides read TGTGCCAGCAGCCAAGGGACAGGGGGATATGTAAACACCATATATTTT.

The V and J genes are TRBV28 and TRBJ1-1; D may be TRBD1 (6 bases). Germline-derived CDR1 and CDR2 are MDHEN and SYDVKM. This CDR3 is built from 14 residues. V was shortened by 7 bases and J by 0 bases, with 12 bases between the two germline ends. The CDR3 DNA sequence: TGTGCCAGCACCAACAGGGTACTGAACACTGAAGCTTTCTTT. It is translated as CASTNRVLNTEAFF. The full variable domain, with the rest looked up from reference TRBV28 and TRBJ1-1, is DVKVTQSSRYLVKRTGEKVFLECVQDMDHENMFWYRQDPGLGLRLIYFSYDVKMKEKGDIPEGYSVSREKKERFSLILESASTNQTSMYLCASTNRVLNTEAFFGQGTRLTVV.

V usage is TRBV6-2 or TRBV6-3 and J usage is TRBJ2-1, with 11 bases that match TRBD1. The CDR3 has 15 amino acids. CDR1 is MNHEY, CDR2 SVGEGT, per germline. The V segment lost 4 bases and the J segment 9 bases; nucleotides outside the gene matches: 8. The CDR3 DNA is TGTGCCAGCAGTTTGCTGGACAGGGGGCCAGGTGAGCAGTTCTTC. Amino acid sequence: CASSLLDRGPGEQFF.

V is TRBV6-6 and J is TRBJ1-2; unclear D gene. The CDR3 length is 14 residues. CDR1 and CDR2 from the germline V gene are MNHNY and SVGAGI (reference sequence). Trimming shortened V by 0 bases and J by 7 bases, and 12 bases separated the two germline ends. CDR3 sequence reads: CASSYSSGEGGYTF. DNA of the CDR3: TGTGCCAGCAGTTACTCCTCCGGGGAAGGTGGCTACACCTTC.

The genes are TRBV5-1 and TRBJ2-7, with D tentatively TRBD1 (6 bases). The CDR3 covers 13 residues. Germline V gives CDR1 SGHRS, CDR2 YFSETQ. V was trimmed by 3 bases and J by 11 bases, leaving 18 bases between them. The CDR3 DNA is TGCGCCAGCAGCTCGAGGGACACCGAGATCAAGTACTTC. Amino acids: CASSSRDTEIKYF.

The J gene is TRBJ1-1, the V gene TRBV6-6, with D perhaps TRBD1 (5 bases). Germline V gene sequence: CDR1 MNHNY, CDR2 SVGAGI (reference sequence). Trimming took 9 bases from V and 4 from J, leaving 15 bases between them. The length of the CDR3 is 13 residues. The CDR3 spells CASTFGGVTEAFF. Written as DNA, the CDR3 is TGTGCCAGTACATTCGGAGGGGTCACTGAAGCTTTCTTT.

A single count supports this clone. The V and J genes are TRBV28 and TRBJ2-7; no clear D. Trimming stripped 8 bases from V and 4 bases from J, with 12 bases between. The V gene's germline CDR1 is MDHEN and CDR2 SYDVKM. CDR3 length equals 12 residues. CDR3 sequence reads: CASRAPLYEQYF. The CDR3 coding sequence is TGTGCCAGCCGTGCCCCTCTATACGAGCAGTACTTC.

The gene calls are TRBV28 and TRBJ2-1; 10 nucleotides align to TRBD2. CDR1 is MDHEN and CDR2 is SYDVKM in the germline V gene. After removal of 4 bases from V and 5 bases from J, the junction contained 8 bases not matched to a gene. The CDR3 loop spans 16 amino acids. The CDR3 loop is CASSSPSGGANNEQFF. Written as DNA, the CDR3 is TGTGCCAGCAGTTCCCCTAGCGGGGGAGCCAACAATGAGCAGTTCTTC.